These 32 T cell receptor beta chains originate from one sample sequenced in a study of identical twins. TCRdb processed the 5' RACE reads anew with MiXCR; each CDR3 protein has one entry. The table records 1,800,000 or so distinct CDR3 sequences, under 35% of them present only once. Sequencing was carried out using cord blood. Every receptor here comes from a newborn girl in good health.

This clonotype was detected only a few times. The junction departs from the called germline gene at one end, perhaps through a read error. The rearrangement links TRBV3-1 to TRBJ2-1, with TRBD2 identical over 9 bases. Per the germline V gene, CDR1 is LGHDT and CDR2 is YNNKEL (reference sequence). This CDR3 has 15 residues. CDR3 DNA sequence: TGTCCCAGCAGCCCTAGCGGGACCCCCTACAATGAGCAGTTCTTC. Translating it yields CPSSPSGTPYNEQFF.

This clonotype was detected only a few times. The rearrangement links TRBV24-1 to TRBJ2-1, with 7 positions matching TRBD2. V shed 3 bases, J shed 3 bases, and the junction held 4 bases outside the gene matches. The CDR3 totals 15 residues. Germline assignment: CDR1 KGHDR and CDR2 SFDVKD. The CDR3 DNA reads TGTGCCACCAGTGATCGGGACTATCTCTACAATGAGCAGTTCTTC. Its translation is CATSDRDYLYNEQFF.

The chain joins TRBV9 to TRBJ2-5; D uncertain. Germline CDR1 SGDLS, CDR2 YYNGEE. V was shortened by 4 bases and J by 4 bases, with 20 bases between the two germline ends. The CDR3 loop spans 16 amino acids. The CDR3 nucleotides are TGTGCCAGCAGCCCAATGCCCCGGGCCTTCGGAGAGACCCAGTACTTC. This sequence encodes CASSPMPRAFGETQYF.

The chain has TRBV2 and TRBJ1-3; D gene uncertain. Germline lookup yields CDR1 SNHLY and CDR2 FYNNEI. This CDR3 comprises 14 residues. Trimming removed 1 base from V and 1 base from J, with 5 bases in between. The CDR3 spells CASSEGGSGNTIYF. The CDR3 DNA reads TGTGCCAGCAGTGAAGGAGGGTCTGGAAACACCATATATTTT.

The chain combines TRBV11-2 with TRBJ2-1, with 8 bases identical to TRBD2. With V trimmed by 0 bases and J by 3 bases, 4 bases remained unmatched. This CDR3 is 16 amino acids long. Germline CDR1 is SGHAT and CDR2 is FQNNGV. CDR3 sequence (DNA): TGTGCCAGCAGCTTAGAGGCGACTAGCGTCTACAATGAGCAGTTCTTC. Translating it yields CASSLEATSVYNEQFF.

J is TRBJ1-6 and V is TRBV20-1, with D perhaps TRBD1 (5 bases). Per the germline V gene, CDR1 is DFQATT and CDR2 is SNEGSKA (reference sequence). The length of the CDR3 is 15 residues. Trimming took off 0 bases at V and 8 bases at J, with 14 bases between the two ends. The CDR3: CSAREKGTGDSPLHF. CDR3 coding DNA: TGCAGTGCTAGAGAGAAAGGGACTGGGGATTCACCCCTCCACTTT.

This clonotype appeared a few times. The genes are TRBV2 and TRBJ1-1; D is undetermined. Trimming stripped 6 bases from V and 1 base from J, with 9 bases between. The CDR3 has 13 amino acids. The germline V gene has CDR1 SNHLY and CDR2 FYNNEI. Here the CDR3 DNA reads TGTGCCAGCAGACTAGACTGGAACACTGAAGCTTTCTTT. Residues: CASRLDWNTEAFF.

The chain uses TRBV6-5 and TRBJ2-2; 11 nucleotides agree with TRBD1. The J segment lost 5 bases and the V segment lost 6 bases, leaving 5 bases of the junction unmatched. CDR1 and CDR2 from the germline V gene are MNHEY and SVGAGI. The CDR3 runs 15 residues. The DNA for the CDR3 is TGTGCCAGCAGCCGGGACAGGGGGATAACCGGGGAGCTGTTTTTT. It yields the protein CASSRDRGITGELFF.

This clonotype appeared a few times. V and J are TRBV4-1 and TRBJ1-5; perhaps TRBD1 as D (5 bases). Trimming removed 0 bases at V and 5 bases at J, with 11 bases between. The CDR3 covers 15 residues. Germline values: CDR1 MGHRA, CDR2 YSYEKL. The chain's CDR3 is CASSQDPGRYQPQHF. The CDR3 nucleotides are TGCGCCAGCAGCCAAGATCCAGGGAGGTATCAGCCCCAGCATTTT.

This chain uses TRBV29-1 with TRBJ1-2; 7 bases align to TRBD1. V was clipped by 6 bases and J by 4 bases; unmatched bases: 8. The germline CDR1 and CDR2 sequences are SQVTM and ANQGSEA. The CDR3 is 13 residues long. The CDR3 region is CSVPDRAGYGYTF. DNA for the CDR3: TGCAGCGTCCCCGACAGGGCGGGCTATGGCTACACCTTC.

In the case of this clonotype: This may stem from a read error, because a much larger clone lies one nucleotide away. This rearrangement joins TRBV10-3 to TRBJ2-1; TRBD2 matches 8 bases. The CDR3 runs to 15 residues. Per germline, CDR1 ENHRY and CDR2 SYGVKD. The CDR3 region is CAISGSSGWYNGQFF. For the CDR3, the DNA is TGTGCCATCAGTGGGTCTAGCGGGTGGTACAATGGGCAGTTCTTC.

V and J are TRBV7-2 and TRBJ2-1; D is unresolved. The CDR3 spans 14 residues. Germline CDR1 and CDR2: SGHTA and FQGNSA. V was shortened by 7 bases and J by 0 bases, with 10 bases between the two germline ends. CDR3 DNA sequence: TGTGCCAGCACCTGGATATACTCCTACAATGAGCAGTTCTTC. It translates to CASTWIYSYNEQFF.

This sequence joins TRBV29-1 and TRBJ2-2, with D perhaps assigned TRBD1 or TRBD2 (5 bases each). Germline V lookup: CDR1 SQVTM, CDR2 ANQGSEA. The V end lost 6 bases, the J end lost 2 bases, and 13 bases lay between the germline ends. The CDR3 covers 14 residues. CDR3 residues: CSVAPGANTGELFF. In DNA, the CDR3 is TGCAGCGTCGCCCCCGGGGCTAACACCGGGGAGCTGTTTTTT.

Only a few counts were recorded for this clonotype. CDR3 amino acids: CASGLANSNQPQHF. The CDR3 bases are TGTGCCAGTGGGTTGGCGAATAGCAATCAGCCCCAGCATTTT. This rearrangement joins TRBV19 to TRBJ1-5; D gene uncertain. The V end lost 8 bases, the J end lost 0 bases, and 11 bases lay between the germline ends. In germline, CDR1 is LNHDA, CDR2 SQIVND (reference sequence). This CDR3 is 14 amino acids long. Full variable domain (remainder filled in from reference TRBV19 and TRBJ1-5): DGGITQSPKYLFRKEGQNVTLSCEQNLNHDAMYWYRQDPGQGLRLIYYSQIVNDFQKGDIAEGYSVSREKKESFPLTVTSAQKNPTAFYLCASGLANSNQPQHFGDGTRLSIL.

V is TRBV27 and J is TRBJ1-6; D gene ambiguous. In germline, CDR1 is MNHEY, CDR2 SMNVEV (reference sequence). The CDR3 has 15 residues. Trimming removed 10 bases from V and 0 bases from J, with 13 bases in between. CDR3 amino acids: CATGRVSSYNSPLHF. The CDR3 nucleotides read TGTGCCACTGGGAGGGTGAGCTCCTATAATTCACCCCTCCACTTT.

The genes are TRBV5-6 and TRBJ2-5, with D possibly matching TRBD2 (6 bases). The last part of the DNA fits TRBJ2-7 better; the J call may be wrong. This CDR3 contains 15 residues. Per germline, CDR1 SGHDT and CDR2 YYEEEE. The CDR3 DNA follows: TGTGCCAGCAGCCTGGGGGGACGAGTACTCTACGAGCAGTACTTC. Translation: CASSLGGRVLYEQYF.

The CDR3 loop is CASSPPGGETEAFF. CDR3 DNA: TGTGCCAGCTCGCCTCCAGGGGGTGAGACTGAAGCTTTCTTT. The chain carries TRBV18 and TRBJ1-1, with TRBD1 matching 7 bases. The CDR3 loop spans 14 amino acids. CDR1 and CDR2 (germline): KGHSH, LQKENI. Trimming at V came to 6 bases and at J to 5 bases, leaving 9 bases not matched to a gene. The full variable domain, completed using reference TRBV18 and TRBJ1-1, is NAGVMQNPRHLVRRRGQEARLRCSPMKGHSHVYWYRQLPEEGLKFMVYLQKENIIDESGMPKERFSAEFPKEGPSILRIQQVVRGDSAAYFCASSPPGGETEAFFGQGTRLTVV.

This clonotype was observed at least ten times. The rearrangement links TRBV24-1 to TRBJ1-2; D perhaps matches TRBD1 (6 bases). The CDR3 has 14 residues. CDR1 KGHDR and CDR2 SFDVKD come from the germline V gene. The V gene lost 2 bases and the J gene lost 4 bases, with 10 bases spanning the gap. The CDR3 loop reads CATSDSGTTYGYTF. The CDR3 DNA reads TGTGCCACCAGTGATTCCGGGACAACCTATGGCTACACCTTC.

This clonotype occurred a few times. The J gene is TRBJ2-7, the V gene TRBV20-1; 9 nucleotides match TRBD1. The junction had 4 bases not matched to a gene; V was cut back by 6 bases and J by 1 base. CDR3 size: 13 residues. In germline, CDR1 is DFQATT, CDR2 SNEGSKA (reference sequence). CDR3 bases: TGCAGTGCCCCGGACAGGGGATCCTACGAGCAGTACTTC. Its protein is CSAPDRGSYEQYF.

The chain combines TRBV5-6 with TRBJ2-3; D is unclear. Germline V gene lookup returns CDR1 SGHDT and CDR2 YYEEEE. The length of the CDR3 is 17 residues. Trimming removed 5 bases at V and 0 bases at J, with 19 bases between. DNA of the CDR3: TGTGCCAGCAGGGACGGTCCTTTCCTCTCTAGCACAGATACGCAGTATTTT. Amino acid sequence: CASRDGPFLSSTDTQYF.

In this sample, this clonotype turned up a few times. The rearrangement uses TRBV12-3 or TRBV12-4 and TRBJ1-4, with no clear D. The ends were cut back, 5 bases at V and 12 bases at J, with 19 bases in the middle. This CDR3 has 14 amino acids. The CDR3 sequence is CASSLRTSGRQLFF. The CDR3 DNA is TGTGCCAGCAGTCTCCGGACTAGCGGGAGGCAACTGTTTTTT.

This clonotype was seen many times. The chain uses TRBV12-3 or TRBV12-4 and TRBJ2-1, with D tentatively TRBD1 (6 bases). The CDR3 consists of 14 residues. Trimming removed 5 bases at V and 5 bases at J, with 13 bases between. The CDR3 bases are TGTGCCAGCAGTGACTACAGGGTTAACAATGAGCAGTTCTTC. Its protein product is CASSDYRVNNEQFF.

The rearrangement joins TRBV12-3 or TRBV12-4 to TRBJ2-1, with no clear D. The end of the DNA aligns better with TRBJ2-7, so the J call may be wrong. The CDR3 spans 13 residues. The CDR3 protein is CASGLRSTYEQYF. The CDR3, as DNA: TGTGCCAGCGGCTTGCGAAGCACATATGAGCAGTACTTC.

DNA of the CDR3: TGTGCCAGCAGCCCCGGGACCTTAGAAGAGACCCAGTACTTC. Translation gives CASSPGTLEETQYF. The V gene is TRBV3-1, the J gene TRBJ2-5, with D possibly being TRBD1 or TRBD2 (5 bases each). With 4 bases removed from V and 3 bases from J, the gap between germline ends came to 12 bases. The CDR3 contains 14 residues. From germline, CDR1 is LGHDT and CDR2 YNNKEL (reference sequence).

The chain uses TRBV29-1 and TRBJ2-1, with a weak D call TRBD2 (7 bases). Germline V gene lookup returns CDR1 SQVTM and CDR2 ANQGSEA. This CDR3 is 16 amino acids long. V was clipped by 6 bases and J by 3 bases, with 21 bases between them. As DNA, the CDR3 is TGCAGCGTCGACCGGAGGGGGGGCTTTTACTACAATGAGCAGTTCTTC. Protein product: CSVDRRGGFYYNEQFF.

This clonotype came up a few times. The chain is built from TRBV6-5 and TRBJ2-5; tentatively, D is TRBD2 (7 bases). This CDR3 spans 15 amino acids. Germline V CDR1 and CDR2: MNHEY, SVGAGI. V dropped 5 bases and J dropped 11 bases, with 24 bases sitting between them. The CDR3 loop is CASSPFGGRDNEQYF. CDR3 nucleotides: TGTGCCAGCAGTCCCTTTGGTGGGAGGGACAATGAGCAGTACTTC.

This sequence joins TRBV25-1 and TRBJ2-7, with D perhaps TRBD1 or TRBD2 (5 bases each). V dropped 1 base and J dropped 5 bases, with 15 bases sitting between them. This CDR3 is built from 15 residues. CDR1 and CDR2 from the germline V gene are MGHDK and SYGVNS. CDR3 in amino acids: CASSEFEGPTHEQYF. The CDR3 DNA sequence: TGTGCCAGCAGTGAATTTGAGGGACCCACCCACGAGCAGTACTTC.

The J gene is TRBJ1-2, the V gene TRBV20-1, with D possibly TRBD1 on 5 matching bases. The length of the CDR3 is 14 residues. V gave up 1 base and J gave up 0 bases, with 9 bases separating them. From germline, CDR1 is DFQATT and CDR2 SNEGSKA (reference sequence). In nucleotides, the CDR3 is TGCAGTGCTAGAGTTCGGGGGACTAACTATGGCTACACCTTC. Translation gives CSARVRGTNYGYTF.

The rearrangement links TRBV18 to TRBJ2-4, with D possibly TRBD2 on 5 matching bases. The J call is in doubt because the DNA end fits TRBJ2-7 better. Germline V gene data show CDR1 as KGHSH and CDR2 as LQKENI. The CDR3 extends over 14 amino acids. CDR3 in DNA: TGTGCCAGCTCACCATCTGAGGGCCCCTACGAGCAGTACTTC. Translated: CASSPSEGPYEQYF.

This clonotype occurred many times. The chain employs TRBV12-3 or TRBV12-4 and TRBJ2-5; tentative D call: TRBD2 (5 bases). Trimming took 6 bases from V and 5 from J, leaving 16 bases between them. The CDR3 has 14 amino acids. CDR3 bases: TGTGCCAGCAGACGCTCGGGATTTTCGGAGACCCAGTACTTC. It specifies CASRRSGFSETQYF.

In its sample, this clonotype was seen once. This rearrangement joins TRBV5-6 to TRBJ1-1; maybe TRBD1 (5 bases). Trimming stripped 4 bases from V and 0 bases from J, with 16 bases between. The V gene's germline CDR1 is SGHDT and CDR2 YYEEEE. This CDR3 spans 16 amino acids. The CDR3 sequence is CASSPLRGGMNTEAFF. As DNA, the CDR3 is TGTGCCAGCAGCCCTCTGAGGGGCGGGATGAACACTGAAGCTTTCTTT.

The J gene is TRBJ1-5, the V gene TRBV12-3 or TRBV12-4, with unresolved D. The CDR3 consists of 18 residues. Trimming pared 3 bases from V and 0 bases from J, leaving 18 bases between. CDR3 DNA: TGTGCCAGCAGTTTCTGGTGGCCCGCCCCATATAGCAATCAGCCCCAGCATTTT. This translates into CASSFWWPAPYSNQPQHF.